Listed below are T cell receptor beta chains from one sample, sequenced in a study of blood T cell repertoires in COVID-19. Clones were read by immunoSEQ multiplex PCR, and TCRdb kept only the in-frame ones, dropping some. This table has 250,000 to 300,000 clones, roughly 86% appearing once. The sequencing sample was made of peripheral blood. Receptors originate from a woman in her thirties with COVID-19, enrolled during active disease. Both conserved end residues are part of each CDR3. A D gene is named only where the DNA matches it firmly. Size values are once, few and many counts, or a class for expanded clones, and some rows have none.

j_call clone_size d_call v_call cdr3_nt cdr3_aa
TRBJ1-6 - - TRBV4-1 TGCGCCAGCAGCCAAGGAGGGATGGGCTCCTATAATTCACCCCTCCACTTT CASSQGGMGSYNSPLHF
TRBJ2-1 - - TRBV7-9 TGTGCCAGCAGCTTAGTTTACGGAGACAATGAGCAGTTCTTC CASSLVYGDNEQFF
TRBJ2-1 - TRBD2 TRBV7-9 TGTGCCAGCAGCTCCACAGGGACTAGCGGGTCGAGCTCCTACAATGAGCAGTTCTTC CASSSTGTSGSSSYNEQFF
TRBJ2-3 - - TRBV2 TGTGCCAGCTTAAGGGGGGGGGTAAGGAGCACAGATACGCAGTATTTT CASLRGGVRSTDTQYF
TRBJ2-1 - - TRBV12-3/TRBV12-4 TGTGCCAGCAGTTTAAGGCCCCCGGGGGAGCAGTTCTTC CASSLRPPGEQFF
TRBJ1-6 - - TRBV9 TGTGCCAGCAGCTCTTACGCGGGGGCCTATAATTCACCCCTCCACTTT CASSSYAGAYNSPLHF
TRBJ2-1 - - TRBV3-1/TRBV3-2 TGTGCCAGCAGCCAACCCAAAGGAGGGGGGGGCCCCTACAATGAGCAGTTCTTC CASSQPKGGGGPYNEQFF
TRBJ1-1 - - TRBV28 TGTGCCAGCATCCTAGGGGGCACTGAAGCTTTCTTT CASILGGTEAFF
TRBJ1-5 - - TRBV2 TGTGCCAGTGGGAGGGAAAGGGATCAGCCCCAGCATTTT CASGRERDQPQHF
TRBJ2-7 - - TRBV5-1 TGCGCCAGCAGCTTGGCGCAGGTCGGAGAGCAGTACTTC CASSLAQVGEQYF
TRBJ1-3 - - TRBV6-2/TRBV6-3 TGTGCCAGCAGTACTAACAGGGTCTCTGGAAACACCATATATTTT CASSTNRVSGNTIYF
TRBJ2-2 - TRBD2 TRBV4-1 TGCGCCAGCAGCCAAGATGGACTAGCGGGGGGCCACGCGAACACCGGGGAGCTGTTTTTT CASSQDGLAGGHANTGELFF
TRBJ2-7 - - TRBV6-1 TGTGCCAGCAGTGAATCCTGGACAGTGTCCTACGAGCAGTACTTC CASSESWTVSYEQYF
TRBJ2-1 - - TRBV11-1 TGTGCCAGCAGACCGTCGCGGAACTACAATGAGCAGTTCTTC CASRPSRNYNEQFF
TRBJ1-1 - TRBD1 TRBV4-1 TGCGCCAGCAGCCAAGTTAGGGACAGGAACACTGAAGCTTTCTTT CASSQVRDRNTEAFF
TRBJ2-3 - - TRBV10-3 TGTGCCATCAGTGCAAGCTCAGATACGCAGTATTTT CAISASSDTQYF
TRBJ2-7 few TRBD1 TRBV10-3 TGTGCCATAGGGACAGGCTCCTACGAGCAGTACTTC CAIGTGSYEQYF
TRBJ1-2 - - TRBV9 TGTGCCAGCAGCGTAGGCCCGGGAGGTAACTATGGCTACACCTTC CASSVGPGGNYGYTF
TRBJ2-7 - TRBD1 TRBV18 TGTGCCAGCTCACCCCGGACAGGGGGCGGCGACGAGCAGTACTTC CASSPRTGGGDEQYF
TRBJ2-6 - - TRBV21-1 TGTGCCAGCACGCGAGGCTCTGGGGCCAACGTCCTGACTTTC CASTRGSGANVLTF
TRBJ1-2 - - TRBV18 TGTGCCAGCTCACCAGGGCCACGGAATGGCTACACCTTC CASSPGPRNGYTF
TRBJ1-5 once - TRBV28 TGTGCCAGCACCACCACAGCGGGGGGCCCAGATCAGCCCCAGCATTTT CASTTTAGGPDQPQHF
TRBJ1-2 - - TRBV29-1 TGCAGCGTTGAAGTGGGCCCGAGCAACGGCTACACCTTC CSVEVGPSNGYTF
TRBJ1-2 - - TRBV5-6 TGTGCCAGCAGCTTTGGCCTCTATGGCTACACCTTC CASSFGLYGYTF
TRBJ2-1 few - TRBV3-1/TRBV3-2 TGTGCCAGCAGCCTGACGGACACTTACAATGAGCAGTTCTTC CASSLTDTYNEQFF
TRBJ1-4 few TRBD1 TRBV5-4 TGTGCCAGCAGCTTGGACAGGGGAGCAACTAATGAAAAACTGTTTTTT CASSLDRGATNEKLFF
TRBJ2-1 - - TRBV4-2 TGTGCCAGCAGCCGGAGACCCCCCGGAGAGAGGGTCTTC CASSRRPPGERVF
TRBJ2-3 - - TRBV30 TGTGCCTGGACGGTCACAGATACGCAGTATTTT CAWTVTDTQYF
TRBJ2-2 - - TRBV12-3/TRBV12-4 TGTGCCAGCAGTCCACAGGGCACCGGGGAGCTGTTTTTT CASSPQGTGELFF